These 24 T cell receptor beta chains share one sample of origin, sequenced in a study of blood T cell repertoires in COVID-19. Sequenced by immunoSEQ multiplex PCR; TCRdb stores in-frame clones only, minus some. The data contain about 130,000 clones, roughly 79% of them seen just once; the ten biggest clones take up about 10%. Material: peripheral blood. The source of these receptors is a human donor in a cohort sampled during active COVID-19.

V is TRBV6-5 and J is TRBJ2-1, with TRBD2 matching 11 bases. Germline assignment: CDR1 MNHEY and CDR2 SVGAGI. J lost 9 bases, V lost 5 bases, and 9 bases had no gene match. The CDR3 extends over 15 amino acids. In nucleotides, the CDR3 is TGTGCCAGCAGTCCCATGACTAGCGGGGCTCCTGAGCAGTTCTTC. This encodes CASSPMTSGAPEQFF.

This clone was observed a handful of times. This chain's CDR3 is CAWRLGPATNEKLFF. The CDR3 region has the DNA TGTGCCTGGAGACTGGGCCCTGCAACTAATGAAAAACTGTTTTTT. This chain uses TRBV30 with TRBJ1-4; D remains ambiguous. There are 15 residues in the CDR3. In germline, CDR1 is GTSNPN, CDR2 SVGIG (reference sequence). With 3 bases removed from V and 0 bases from J, the gap between germline ends came to 11 bases.

This chain links TRBV19 with TRBJ1-1, with 7 bases identical to TRBD1. The ends lost 5 bases at V and 1 base at J; junction bases unmatched: 1. The CDR3 runs 13 residues. Per the germline V gene, CDR1 is LNHDA and CDR2 is SQIVND (reference sequence). CDR3 nucleotide sequence: TGTGCCAGTAGTGACAGGGCGAACACTGAAGCTTTCTTT. This sequence encodes CASSDRANTEAFF. Supplemented by reference TRBV19 and TRBJ1-1, the full variable domain reads DGGITQSPKYLFRKEGQNVTLSCEQNLNHDAMYWYRQDPGQGLRLIYYSQIVNDFQKGDIAEGYSVSREKKESFPLTVTSAQKNPTAFYLCASSDRANTEAFFGQGTRLTVV.

The V and J genes are TRBV5-4 and TRBJ1-2; 7 bases agree with TRBD1. From germline, CDR1 is SGHNT and CDR2 YYREEE (reference sequence). This CDR3 has 12 residues. V lost 4 bases to trimming and J lost 10 bases; unmatched junction nucleotides: 7. CDR3: CASSPDRRDYTF. The CDR3 coding sequence is TGTGCCAGCAGCCCGGACAGGAGGGACTACACCTTC.

The V call is TRBV5-1, the J call TRBJ1-1; D is ambiguous. Deletions cut 0 bases from V and 8 bases from J, with 14 bases between. This CDR3 has 14 residues. CDR1 SGHRS and CDR2 YFSETQ come from the germline V gene. The CDR3 reads CASSLGNRNSEAFF. CDR3 nucleotide sequence: TGCGCCAGCAGCTTGGGTAATCGTAATTCGGAAGCTTTCTTT.

The genes are TRBV6-5 and TRBJ2-3, with 9 bases identical to TRBD1. Germline trimming cut 2 bases from V and 3 bases from J; bases unmatched to any gene: 0. Germline-derived CDR1 and CDR2 are MNHEY and SVGAGI. The CDR3 has 14 residues. As DNA, the CDR3 is TGTGCCAGCAGTTACGGACAGGGGACAGATACGCAGTATTTT. This encodes CASSYGQGTDTQYF.

This chain links TRBV3-1 (or the pseudogene TRBV3-2) with TRBJ2-1; 7 bases fit TRBD1. V was pared by 2 bases and J by 3 bases, with 4 bases of the junction left unmatched. CDR3 size: 15 residues. Per germline, CDR1 LGHDT and CDR2 YNNKEL (reference sequence). CDR3 nucleotide sequence: TGTGCCAGCAGCCAAACCCGGGACAGCTACAATGAGCAGTTCTTC. Protein sequence: CASSQTRDSYNEQFF.

This chain joins TRBV19 and TRBJ2-3, with 9 nucleotides matching TRBD1. Per the germline V gene, CDR1 is LNHDA and CDR2 is SQIVND (reference sequence). This CDR3 is 16 amino acids long. Trimming at V came to 4 bases and at J to 10 bases, leaving 15 bases not matched to a gene. CDR3 nucleotide sequence: TGTGCCAGTAGTAACCGCAATCGGGACAGGGAAGTTGCGCAGTATTTT. Its translation is CASSNRNRDREVAQYF. Looking up the rest from reference TRBV19 and TRBJ2-3 gives the full variable domain: DGGITQSPKYLFRKEGQNVTLSCEQNLNHDAMYWYRQDPGQGLRLIYYSQIVNDFQKGDIAEGYSVSREKKESFPLTVTSAQKNPTAFYLCASSNRNRDREVAQYFGPGTRLTVL.

The chain recombines TRBV25-1 with TRBJ1-5; 7 bases are shared with TRBD1. In germline, CDR1 is MGHDK, CDR2 SYGVNS. The CDR3 extends over 14 amino acids. Trimming removed 3 bases from V and 4 bases from J; junction bases left unmatched: 3. CDR3 coding DNA: TGTGCCAGCAGTGACCGACAGGGAAATCAGCCCCAGCATTTT. Residues: CASSDRQGNQPQHF.

The rearrangement links TRBV4-1 to TRBJ2-7, with 7 bases lining up with TRBD2. Germline V gene data show CDR1 as MGHRA and CDR2 as YSYEKL. With V trimmed by 0 bases and J by 0 bases, 11 bases remained unmatched. CDR3 size: 18 residues. In DNA form, the CDR3 reads TGCGCCAGCAGCCAAGAGGACCCAGCGGGGTATTCCTCCTACGAGCAGTACTTC. Its protein is CASSQEDPAGYSSYEQYF.

The rearrangement links TRBV9 to TRBJ2-3; TRBD2 matches 10 bases. J lost 1 base, V lost 3 bases, and 2 bases had no gene match. The germline V gene encodes CDR1 SGDLS and CDR2 YYNGEE. There are 15 residues in the CDR3. The CDR3 DNA reads as TGTGCCAGCAGCGCGGGACTAGCGCGCACAGATACGCAGTATTTT. Translated, it gives CASSAGLARTDTQYF.

The J gene is TRBJ2-4, the V gene TRBV13; tentative D call: TRBD2 (7 bases). This CDR3 has 18 amino acids. V was pared by 1 base and J by 0 bases, with 16 bases between. Germline CDR1 is PRHDT and CDR2 is FYEKMQ (reference sequence). The CDR3 loop is CASSLVGIGGLAKNIQYF. The DNA for the CDR3 is TGTGCCAGCAGCTTAGTAGGGATCGGGGGGCTAGCCAAAAACATTCAGTACTTC.

The CDR3 spells CASSQTWDRRVPDTQYF. Here the CDR3 DNA reads TGTGCCAGCAGCCAAACCTGGGACAGGCGGGTCCCAGATACGCAGTATTTT. This chain joins TRBV14 and TRBJ2-3; TRBD1 agrees at 8 bases. V was clipped by 2 bases and J by 4 bases; unmatched bases: 11. The germline gives CDR1 SGHDN, CDR2 FVKESK. The CDR3 loop spans 17 amino acids.

The chain carries TRBV3-1 (or the pseudogene TRBV3-2) and TRBJ1-1; D unresolved. V lost 1 base and J lost 4, with 10 bases in between. Per the germline V gene, CDR1 is LGHDT and CDR2 is YNNKEL (reference sequence). The CDR3 is 14 amino acids. CDR3 sequence: CASSQGLISTEAFF. As DNA, the CDR3 is TGTGCCAGCAGCCAAGGACTCATCAGCACTGAAGCTTTCTTT.

The CDR3: CASSGPGRGPEEKLFF. DNA of the CDR3: TGTGCCAGTAGTGGGCCCGGCAGGGGGCCTGAAGAAAAACTGTTTTTT. The chain has TRBV19 and TRBJ1-4; the match to TRBD1 covers 8 bases. This CDR3 has 16 amino acids. Germline loops: CDR1 LNHDA, CDR2 SQIVND (reference sequence). The junction had 13 bases not matched to a gene; V was cut back by 5 bases and J by 8 bases.

The CDR3 region has the DNA TGTGCCAGCAGTTACTCCGTCAGTGAGGACACCATATATTTT. Amino acids: CASSYSVSEDTIYF. The chain joins TRBV6-2 or TRBV6-3 to TRBJ1-3, with D hard to call. CDR1 and CDR2 (germline): MNHEY, SVGEGT. Trimming shortened V by 0 bases and J by 8 bases, and 11 bases separated the two germline ends. The CDR3 contains 14 residues.

This clone was seen just once. V gene TRBV28 combines with J gene TRBJ2-2, with 9 bases identical to TRBD1. The CDR3 is 18 residues long. Unmatched junction bases numbered 13, after V lost 2 bases and J lost 6 bases. In germline, CDR1 is MDHEN, CDR2 SYDVKM. The CDR3 spells CASSLLLEGTGNAGELFF. The CDR3 nucleotides read TGTGCCAGCAGTTTACTGTTGGAGGGGACAGGGAATGCCGGGGAGCTGTTTTTT.

In its sample, this clone was seen many times. The V and J genes are TRBV9 and TRBJ2-7; a possible D gene is TRBD2 (6 bases). Germline V gene data show CDR1 as SGDLS and CDR2 as YYNGEE. This CDR3 spans 14 amino acids. V lost 0 bases and J 5 bases, leaving 12 bases between the germline ends. The CDR3 nucleotides read TGTGCCAGCAGCGTAGGGAGGGGAAGTCACGAGCAGTACTTC. It is translated as CASSVGRGSHEQYF. Filled out from reference TRBV9 and TRBJ2-7, the complete variable domain reads DSGVTQTPKHLITATGQRVTLRCSPRSGDLSVYWYQQSLDQGLQFLIQYYNGEERAKGNILERFSAQQFPDLHSELNLSSLELGDSALYFCASSVGRGSHEQYFGPGTRLTVT.

The rearrangement joins TRBV5-1 to TRBJ1-4; 9 positions agree with TRBD1. V was clipped by 5 bases and J by 7 bases; unmatched bases: 9. The CDR3 loop spans 15 amino acids. Germline-derived CDR1 and CDR2 are SGHRS and YFSETQ. The CDR3 sequence: CASRFEGQGTEKLFF. The CDR3 DNA reads as TGCGCCAGCAGATTCGAGGGACAGGGAACTGAAAAACTGTTTTTT.

CDR3 sequence: CASSQDSRSGNTIYF. CDR3 in DNA: TGTGCCAGCAGCCAGGACAGCCGCTCTGGAAACACCATATATTTT. V and J are TRBV7-7 and TRBJ1-3; TRBD1 is a possible D gene (6 bases). The CDR3 runs to 15 residues. CDR1 SSHAT and CDR2 FNYEAQ come from the germline V gene (reference sequence). V was trimmed by 5 bases and J by 0 bases, leaving 11 bases between them.

This chain connects TRBV14 to TRBJ2-5; 9 bases line up with TRBD2. This CDR3 has 15 residues. The germline V gene encodes CDR1 SGHDN and CDR2 FVKESK. V lost 5 bases and J lost 2; bases outside the gene matches: 6. CDR3 residues: CASSYSGGPQETQYF. The CDR3 DNA reads TGTGCCAGCAGCTATAGCGGGGGTCCACAAGAGACCCAGTACTTC.

The sample holds one count of this clone. The rearrangement uses TRBV4-1 and TRBJ2-7, with D maybe TRBD1 (5 bases). Between the trimmed V and J ends, which lost 4 bases and 5 bases, there was a span of 6 bases. This CDR3 region has 11 residues. Germline V CDR1 and CDR2: MGHRA, YSYEKL. This CDR3 is CASSRGNEQYF. The CDR3 region has the DNA TGCGCCAGCAGCCGGGGCAACGAGCAGTACTTC.

This chain connects TRBV3-1 (or the pseudogene TRBV3-2) to TRBJ1-6, with D possibly matching TRBD1 (6 bases). The CDR3 totals 16 residues. Germline V gene data show CDR1 as LGHDT and CDR2 as YNNKEL (reference sequence). V was clipped by 0 bases and J by 7 bases, with 13 bases between them. Here the CDR3 DNA reads TGTGCCAGCAGCCAAGAACTTACAGGGAGAAATTCACCCCTCCACTTT. Its translation is CASSQELTGRNSPLHF.

This rearrangement joins TRBV11-3 to TRBJ2-5, with D tentatively TRBD1 (5 bases). The CDR3 is 14 amino acids. The V end was cut by 0 bases, the J end by 4 bases, with 9 bases between. From germline, CDR1 is SGHNT and CDR2 YENEEA. The CDR3 reads CASSLDNRRETQYF. Written as DNA, the CDR3 is TGTGCCAGCAGCTTAGATAACAGGCGAGAGACCCAGTACTTC. The full variable domain, rest sourced from reference TRBV11-3 and TRBJ2-5, is EAGVVQSPRYKIIEKKQPVAFWCNPISGHNTLYWYLQNLGQGPELLIRYENEEAVDDSQLPKDRFSAERLKGVDSTLKIQPAELGDSAVYLCASSLDNRRETQYFGPGTRLLVL.